Presented here are 18 T cell receptor beta chains from one specimen sequenced in a study of blood T cell repertoires in COVID-19. Sequencing used immunoSEQ multiplex PCR; TCRdb keeps in-frame clones, though not all of them. The data contain around 13,000 clones, roughly 80% of them singletons. The sequenced sample consisted of peripheral blood. Receptors originate from a woman in her sixties with acute or convalescent COVID-19.

The chain carries TRBV11-3 and TRBJ2-5, with 11 bases matching TRBD1. The germline gives CDR1 SGHNT, CDR2 YENEEA. V trimming: 5 bases; J trimming: 5 bases; junction bases outside the gene matches: 7. The CDR3 runs to 15 residues. CDR3 DNA: TGTGCCAGCAGCCTTGGGACAGGGGGTATCGAGACCCAGTACTTC. Residues: CASSLGTGGIETQYF.

The chain employs TRBV7-2 and TRBJ2-1; D is perhaps TRBD1 (5 bases). Between the trimmed V and J ends, which lost 2 bases and 8 bases, there was a span of 13 bases. This CDR3 region has 14 residues. In germline, CDR1 is SGHTA, CDR2 FQGNSA. CDR3 nucleotides: TGTGCCAGCAGCTTATTTGTACAGGCGGATGAGCAGTTCTTC. This codes for CASSLFVQADEQFF.

This sequence joins TRBV6-4 and TRBJ2-1, with D maybe TRBD1 (5 bases). CDR1 and CDR2 from the germline V gene are MRHNA and SNTAGT. The CDR3 length is 15 residues. The V and J ends lost 3 bases and 2 bases respectively, with 11 bases between them. CDR3 loop: CASSEGPLPYNEQFF. CDR3 in DNA: TGTGCCAGCAGTGAGGGGCCATTACCCTACAATGAGCAGTTCTTC.

This clone has just one count. CDR3 DNA: TGTGCCAGCTCATTTCGCGGGGGAGCTGGGGACTCGTACTTC. Protein sequence: CASSFRGGAGDSYF. The rearrangement joins TRBV2 to TRBJ2-5, with 7 bases lining up with TRBD2. Germline CDR1 and CDR2: SNHLY and FYNNEI. V lost 8 bases and J lost 13; bases outside the gene matches: 19. The CDR3 sequence is 14 residues long.

J is TRBJ2-2 and V is TRBV5-1; 12 bases map to TRBD2. V gave up 3 bases and J gave up 5 bases; unmatched junction bases: 2. Germline CDR1 is SGHRS and CDR2 is YFSETQ. This CDR3 is built from 15 residues. The CDR3, as DNA: TGCGCCAGCAGCTCCGGACTAGCGGGGACCGGGGAGCTGTTTTTT. Translated: CASSSGLAGTGELFF. Using reference TRBV5-1 and TRBJ2-2 for the parts outside the CDR3, the full variable domain is KAGVTQTPRYLIKTRGQQVTLSCSPISGHRSVSWYQQTPGQGLQFLFEYFSETQRNKGNFPGRFSGRQFSNSRSEMNVSTLELGDSALYLCASSSGLAGTGELFFGEGSRLTVL.

The chain uses TRBV9 and TRBJ2-3, with TRBD1 identical over 10 bases. J was trimmed by 6 bases and V by 7 bases; bases with no gene match: 11. Germline loops: CDR1 SGDLS, CDR2 YYNGEE. The CDR3 contains 15 residues. Here the CDR3 reads CASSFRDRGGDTQYF. DNA for the CDR3: TGTGCCAGCTCCTTCCGGGACAGGGGTGGTGATACGCAGTATTTT.

This clone appeared a single time. V gene TRBV27 combines with J gene TRBJ2-1; TRBD2 aligns across 12 bases. The CDR3 sequence is 16 residues long. Germline values: CDR1 MNHEY, CDR2 SMNVEV (reference sequence). Trimming took 0 bases from V and 9 from J; bases not matched to a gene: 6. The CDR3 DNA reads TGTGCCAGCAGTTTATCGGGGACTAGCGGGTATAGTGAGCAGTTCTTC. Translation: CASSLSGTSGYSEQFF.

This clone has just a few counts. The chain joins TRBV29-1 to TRBJ1-1, with no clear D. CDR3 size: 12 residues. V was trimmed by 1 base and J by 1 base, leaving 4 bases between them. Germline CDR1 reads SQVTM; CDR2 reads ANQGSEA. CDR3 amino acids: CSVEVQNTEAFF. DNA of the CDR3: TGCAGCGTTGAAGTCCAGAACACTGAAGCTTTCTTT.

The rearrangement links TRBV12-3 or TRBV12-4 to TRBJ1-2, with D uncertain. This CDR3 has 12 residues. With 3 bases removed from V and 2 bases from J, the gap between germline ends came to 4 bases. Here the CDR3 reads CASSFLNYGYTF. CDR3 DNA: TGTGCCAGCAGTTTCCTGAACTATGGCTACACCTTC.

The genes are TRBV27 and TRBJ2-2; possible D gene TRBD1, 6 bases. The CDR3 covers 18 residues. Germline V gives CDR1 MNHEY, CDR2 SMNVEV (reference sequence). Trimming took off 6 bases at V and 6 bases at J, with 26 bases between the two ends. In DNA, the CDR3 is TGTGCCAGCAGAACCCCCCGGCCTCACCCAACAGGGTCCGGGGAGCTGTTTTTT. Protein: CASRTPRPHPTGSGELFF.

The chain employs TRBV5-1 and TRBJ1-1; D is possibly TRBD1 (5 bases). Germline-derived CDR1 and CDR2 are SGHRS and YFSETQ. V shed 0 bases and J shed 1 base, with 10 bases lying between them. This CDR3 comprises 15 residues. This chain's CDR3 is CASSLAWGGNTEAFF. In DNA form, the CDR3 reads TGCGCCAGCAGCTTGGCCTGGGGCGGGAACACTGAAGCTTTCTTT. Together with reference TRBV5-1 and TRBJ1-1, the CDR3 gives the full variable domain: KAGVTQTPRYLIKTRGQQVTLSCSPISGHRSVSWYQQTPGQGLQFLFEYFSETQRNKGNFPGRFSGRQFSNSRSEMNVSTLELGDSALYLCASSLAWGGNTEAFFGQGTRLTVV.

J is TRBJ2-5 and V is TRBV10-1; 7 nucleotides align to TRBD1. The V segment lost 11 bases and the J segment 4 bases; nucleotides outside the gene matches: 10. Germline CDR1 is WNHNN and CDR2 is SYGVQD (reference sequence). The length of the CDR3 is 13 residues. CDR3 loop: CAGSEGAGETQYF. For the CDR3, the DNA is TGCGCCGGGTCTGAGGGGGCGGGAGAGACCCAGTACTTC.

The chain is built from TRBV19 and TRBJ2-7; 8 nucleotides line up with TRBD2. The germline gives CDR1 LNHDA, CDR2 SQIVND (reference sequence). The J segment lost 1 base and the V segment lost 8 bases, leaving 4 bases of the junction unmatched. The CDR3 is made up of 13 amino acids. CDR3 in amino acids: CASAVAGSYEQYF. CDR3 in DNA: TGTGCCAGTGCCGTAGCGGGGTCCTACGAGCAGTACTTC.

V and J are TRBV5-6 and TRBJ1-4, with no clear D. CDR3 length: 16 residues. Germline assignment: CDR1 SGHDT and CDR2 YYEEEE. V lost 0 bases and J 7 bases, leaving 16 bases between the germline ends. The CDR3 spells CASSLGAAVVVEKLFF. The CDR3, as DNA: TGTGCCAGCAGCTTGGGGGCAGCGGTCGTCGTTGAAAAACTGTTTTTT.

The chain combines TRBV13 with TRBJ1-5; 7 bases are a match to TRBD1. The CDR3 covers 12 residues. The V segment lost 5 bases and the J segment 9 bases; nucleotides outside the gene matches: 4. The germline V gene has CDR1 PRHDT and CDR2 FYEKMQ (reference sequence). In nucleotides, the CDR3 is TGTGCCAGCAGCCTGGGACAGACGCCCCAGCATTTT. This translates into CASSLGQTPQHF.

This clone was seen only a few times. The gene calls are TRBV3-1 (or the pseudogene TRBV3-2) and TRBJ1-2, with a possible D match to TRBD1 (6 bases). Per the germline V gene, CDR1 is LGHDT and CDR2 is YNNKEL (reference sequence). Trimming removed 4 bases from V and 7 bases from J, with 10 bases in between. The length of the CDR3 is 12 residues. The CDR3 DNA reads TGTGCCAGCAGCCGGGAAGGGGGTGGCTACACCTTC. As protein: CASSREGGGYTF.

The CDR3 DNA reads as TGTGCCAGCAGTTTAGCGAGTCGCGGGGAGCTGTTTTTT. It specifies CASSLASRGELFF. V gene TRBV12-3 or TRBV12-4 combines with J gene TRBJ2-2, with no clear D. The CDR3 has 13 amino acids. V was pared by 0 bases and J by 7 bases, with 6 bases between.

The chain employs TRBV12-3 or TRBV12-4 and TRBJ1-2; D unclear. Deletions cut 7 bases from V and 8 bases from J, with 14 bases between. The CDR3 spans 12 residues. This CDR3 reads CASTPFGEGYTF. The CDR3 DNA reads TGTGCCAGCACCCCATTCGGTGAGGGCTACACCTTC.